A single T cell receptor beta chain is shown here with its context. Its antigen is as yet unknown. This entry comes from a study of cytomegalovirus exposure and HLA in healthy donors. Donors consisted of healthy bone marrow donors. The PCR ran on 60 Vbeta and 13 Jbeta primers. Assay: immunoSEQ multiplex PCR; the TCRdb copy retains only in-frame clones and omits some. There are about 140,000 clones in the sample; around 82% occur only once, and approximately 6.2% lies in the top ten. Study-level points and caveats: Cytomegalovirus status was reportedly diagnosed by the classifier with high sensitivity and specificity.

Germline V gene sequence: CDR1 SGHRS, CDR2 YFSETQ. V was cut by 3 bases and J by 0 bases, with 6 bases left in between. The CDR3 consists of 13 residues. This sequence originates from a man aged 35-49 years in good health and CMV-seropositive. The chain recombines TRBV5-1 with TRBJ1-1, with unresolved D. The sequencing input was PBMCs. The CDR3 region has the DNA TGCGCCAGCAGCTCTTCCCTGAACACTGAAGCTTTCTTT. Residues: CASSSSLNTEAFF.